Listed below are T cell receptor beta chains from one sample, sequenced in a study of technical replicates of blood from a handful of donors. Sequencing used immunoSEQ multiplex PCR; TCRdb keeps in-frame clones, though not all of them. The sample consists of around 80,000 clones, approximately 91% of them appearing once. The sequencing sample was made of T cells isolated from PBMCs. Every receptor here comes from a human donor in good health. CDR3s include the opening cysteine and the closing phenylalanine or tryptophan. The order of the fields is J gene, clone size, D gene, V gene, CDR3 DNA, CDR3 protein. D genes are given only for firm matches. Only some rows state a clone size, as once, few, many or a class for expanded clones.

J gene: TRBJ2-7
clone size: NA
D gene: TRBD2
V gene: TRBV7-2
CDR3 DNA: TGTGCCAGCAGCTTAGCCGTAGGGGCGGGAGGGCCCCTTACCTACGAGCAGTACTTC
CDR3 protein: CASSLAVGAGGPLTYEQYF

J gene: TRBJ1-1
clone size: NA
D gene: TRBD1
V gene: TRBV6-5
CDR3 DNA: TGTGCCAGCAGTTTGGTACAGGGGTGGACTGAAGCTTTCTTT
CDR3 protein: CASSLVQGWTEAFF

J gene: TRBJ2-5
clone size: NA
D gene: TRBD1
V gene: TRBV29-1
CDR3 DNA: TGCAGCGTACCGATGCAGGGGGCTAATCCGTACCAAGAGACCCAGTACTTC
CDR3 protein: CSVPMQGANPYQETQYF

J gene: TRBJ2-3
clone size: NA
D gene: NA
V gene: TRBV9
CDR3 DNA: TGTGCCAGCAGCATCCGGACTAATCCCCCACAGGATACGCAGTATTTT
CDR3 protein: CASSIRTNPPQDTQYF

J gene: TRBJ1-1
clone size: NA
D gene: NA
V gene: TRBV28
CDR3 DNA: TGTGCCAGCAGTGCCAACTGGAACACTGAAGCTTTCTTT
CDR3 protein: CASSANWNTEAFF

J gene: TRBJ1-2
clone size: NA
D gene: TRBD1
V gene: TRBV10-2
CDR3 DNA: TGCGCCAGCAAAGGACAGGGGGCTAGCTACACCTTC
CDR3 protein: CASKGQGASYTF

J gene: TRBJ2-5
clone size: NA
D gene: NA
V gene: TRBV6-1
CDR3 DNA: TGTGCCAGCAGTGGGGGGGGCAGCGGTCCATCGCCAGAGACCCAGTACTTC
CDR3 protein: CASSGGGSGPSPETQYF

J gene: TRBJ2-7
clone size: once
D gene: NA
V gene: TRBV9
CDR3 DNA: TGTGCCAGCAGCACCGGAGGAGACGCCTACGAGCAGTACTTC
CDR3 protein: CASSTGGDAYEQYF

J gene: TRBJ1-4
clone size: once
D gene: TRBD1
V gene: TRBV23-1
CDR3 DNA: TGCGCCAGCAGTCAATCGCGGCAGGGGGATGAAAAACTGTTTTTT
CDR3 protein: CASSQSRQGDEKLFF

J gene: TRBJ1-2
clone size: once
D gene: TRBD1
V gene: TRBV29-1
CDR3 DNA: TGCAGCGTTAACAGGGGCTATGGCTACACCTTC
CDR3 protein: CSVNRGYGYTF

J gene: TRBJ2-1
clone size: NA
D gene: NA
V gene: TRBV15
CDR3 DNA: TGTGCCACCAGCAGGACAGTGGTTGGGAATGAGCAGTTCTTC
CDR3 protein: CATSRTVVGNEQFF

J gene: TRBJ1-6
clone size: NA
D gene: TRBD1
V gene: TRBV7-6
CDR3 DNA: TGTGCCAGCACTAAGGGACAGGTCGGATCACCCCTCCACTTT
CDR3 protein: CASTKGQVGSPLHF

J gene: TRBJ1-2
clone size: NA
D gene: NA
V gene: TRBV19
CDR3 DNA: TGTGCCAGTAGTATCGGGGTAGTTGGCTACACCTTC
CDR3 protein: CASSIGVVGYTF

J gene: TRBJ1-2
clone size: NA
D gene: TRBD1
V gene: TRBV9
CDR3 DNA: TGTGCCAGCAGCTTCCGGGACAGGGGTAGGAATGGCTACACCTTC
CDR3 protein: CASSFRDRGRNGYTF

J gene: TRBJ1-5
clone size: NA
D gene: NA
V gene: TRBV2
CDR3 DNA: TGTGCCAGCAGTGGAGGTCTTTATAGCAATCAGCCCCAGCATTTT
CDR3 protein: CASSGGLYSNQPQHF

J gene: TRBJ2-2
clone size: NA
D gene: TRBD2
V gene: TRBV5-4
CDR3 DNA: TGTGCCAGCAGCTTGGTCCAGCGGGGCCCCGGGGAGCTGTTTTTT
CDR3 protein: CASSLVQRGPGELFF

J gene: TRBJ2-1
clone size: NA
D gene: NA
V gene: TRBV19
CDR3 DNA: TGTGCCAGTAGTAACCAAGGGGGCAATGAGCAGTTCTTC
CDR3 protein: CASSNQGGNEQFF

J gene: TRBJ1-2
clone size: few
D gene: TRBD1
V gene: TRBV5-4
CDR3 DNA: TGTGCCAGCAGCTGGGGCAGGGGGGACTATGGCTACACCTTC
CDR3 protein: CASSWGRGDYGYTF

J gene: TRBJ1-2
clone size: NA
D gene: NA
V gene: TRBV7-8
CDR3 DNA: TGTGCCAGCAGCGAAATACCAGGGGAATGGGATGGCTACACCTTC
CDR3 protein: CASSEIPGEWDGYTF

J gene: TRBJ2-7
clone size: NA
D gene: TRBD1
V gene: TRBV5-1
CDR3 DNA: TGCGCCAGCAGCACGGGACAGGGCGGCTACGAGCAGTACTTC
CDR3 protein: CASSTGQGGYEQYF

J gene: TRBJ2-1
clone size: NA
D gene: NA
V gene: TRBV15
CDR3 DNA: TGTGCCACCAGCAGTCCGGGTAACGACAATGAGCAGTTCTTC
CDR3 protein: CATSSPGNDNEQFF

J gene: TRBJ2-7
clone size: NA
D gene: TRBD2
V gene: TRBV6-1
CDR3 DNA: TGTGCCACCGTGGGGGACTACCAATACGAGCAGTACTTC
CDR3 protein: CATVGDYQYEQYF

J gene: TRBJ2-7
clone size: NA
D gene: NA
V gene: TRBV5-4
CDR3 DNA: TGTGCCAGCGGTTTGGAGGGGATTAGGTCCTACGAGCAGTACTTC
CDR3 protein: CASGLEGIRSYEQYF

J gene: TRBJ2-3
clone size: NA
D gene: NA
V gene: TRBV7-3
CDR3 DNA: TGTGCCAGCAGCTTCGGGGGGCTTGATACGCAGTATTTT
CDR3 protein: CASSFGGLDTQYF

J gene: TRBJ2-7
clone size: NA
D gene: NA
V gene: TRBV27
CDR3 DNA: TGTGCCAGCAGTTTATCAGGGGTCTACGAGCAGTACTTC
CDR3 protein: CASSLSGVYEQYF

J gene: TRBJ1-1
clone size: NA
D gene: NA
V gene: TRBV6-1
CDR3 DNA: TGTGCCAGCAGTGACGACCTAGCGGAGGATGAAGCTTTCTTT
CDR3 protein: CASSDDLAEDEAFF

J gene: TRBJ2-1
clone size: NA
D gene: NA
V gene: TRBV6-1
CDR3 DNA: TGTGCCGGGGCCAATTACAATGAGCAGTTCTTC
CDR3 protein: CAGANYNEQFF

J gene: TRBJ2-7
clone size: NA
D gene: TRBD2
V gene: TRBV28
CDR3 DNA: TGTGCCAGCATTTGGGCGGGAGTCAACCTCTACGAGCAGTACTTC
CDR3 protein: CASIWAGVNLYEQYF

J gene: TRBJ1-2
clone size: once
D gene: NA
V gene: TRBV6-6
CDR3 DNA: TGTGCCAGCAGTCCCCTGGAGGGGAACTATGGCTACACCTTC
CDR3 protein: CASSPLEGNYGYTF

J gene: TRBJ2-7
clone size: NA
D gene: TRBD1
V gene: TRBV7-8
CDR3 DNA: TGTGCCAGCAGCTTAAGTGGATACAGGGGTTTTTACTACGAGCAGTACTTC
CDR3 protein: CASSLSGYRGFYYEQYF

J gene: TRBJ1-4
clone size: NA
D gene: NA
V gene: TRBV18
CDR3 DNA: TGTGCCAGCTCACCATCTGCAACTAATGAAAAACTGTTTTTT
CDR3 protein: CASSPSATNEKLFF

J gene: TRBJ1-1
clone size: few
D gene: NA
V gene: TRBV10-1
CDR3 DNA: TGCGCCAGCAGTGAGTCCCAGGGGAACACTGAAGCTTTCTTT
CDR3 protein: CASSESQGNTEAFF

J gene: TRBJ2-7
clone size: NA
D gene: NA
V gene: TRBV19
CDR3 DNA: TGTGCCAGTAGTATCGGGAGTGACTACGAGCAGTACTTC
CDR3 protein: CASSIGSDYEQYF

J gene: TRBJ1-2
clone size: NA
D gene: TRBD1
V gene: TRBV19
CDR3 DNA: TGTGCCAGTAGTATCGACAGGGGCTATGGCTACACCTTC
CDR3 protein: CASSIDRGYGYTF

J gene: TRBJ2-3
clone size: NA
D gene: TRBD1
V gene: TRBV19
CDR3 DNA: TGTGCCAGTAGTGCTCCGGGACAGGGTGGAGATACGCAGTATTTT
CDR3 protein: CASSAPGQGGDTQYF